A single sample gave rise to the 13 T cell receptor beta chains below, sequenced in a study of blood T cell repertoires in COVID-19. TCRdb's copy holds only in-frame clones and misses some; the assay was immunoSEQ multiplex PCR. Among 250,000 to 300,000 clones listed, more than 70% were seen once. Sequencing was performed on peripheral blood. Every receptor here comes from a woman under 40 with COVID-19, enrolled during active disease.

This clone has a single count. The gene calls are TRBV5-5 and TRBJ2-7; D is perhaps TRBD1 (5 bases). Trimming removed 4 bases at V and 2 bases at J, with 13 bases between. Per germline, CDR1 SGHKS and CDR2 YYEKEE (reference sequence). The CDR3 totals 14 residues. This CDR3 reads CASSRMTDTYEQYF. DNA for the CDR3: TGTGCCAGCAGCAGGATGACAGACACCTACGAGCAGTACTTC.

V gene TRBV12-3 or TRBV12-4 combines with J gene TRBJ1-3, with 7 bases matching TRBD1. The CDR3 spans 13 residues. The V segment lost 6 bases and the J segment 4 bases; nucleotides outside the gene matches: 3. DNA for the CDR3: TGTGCCAGCAGGTTGGGACAGGGAAACACCATATATTTT. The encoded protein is CASRLGQGNTIYF.

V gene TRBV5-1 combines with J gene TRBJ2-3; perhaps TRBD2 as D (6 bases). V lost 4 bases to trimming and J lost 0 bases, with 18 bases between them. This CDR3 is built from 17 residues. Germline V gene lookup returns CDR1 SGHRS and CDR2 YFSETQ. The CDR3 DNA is TGCGCCAGCAGCCCGAATAGCGAGGCGGGGAGCACAGATACGCAGTATTTT. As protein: CASSPNSEAGSTDTQYF.

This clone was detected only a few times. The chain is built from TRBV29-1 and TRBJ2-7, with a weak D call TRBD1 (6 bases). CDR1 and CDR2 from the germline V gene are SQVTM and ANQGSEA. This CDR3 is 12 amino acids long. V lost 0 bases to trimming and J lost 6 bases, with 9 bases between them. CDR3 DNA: TGCAGCGTTGAAGAGGGCAGGGGCGAGCAGTACTTC. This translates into CSVEEGRGEQYF.

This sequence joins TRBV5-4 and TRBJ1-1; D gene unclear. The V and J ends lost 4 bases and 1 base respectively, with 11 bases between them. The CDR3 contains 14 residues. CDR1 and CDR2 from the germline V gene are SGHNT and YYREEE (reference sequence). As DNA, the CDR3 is TGTGCCAGCAGCCTAGAGGTTGGGAACACTGAAGCTTTCTTT. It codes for CASSLEVGNTEAFF.

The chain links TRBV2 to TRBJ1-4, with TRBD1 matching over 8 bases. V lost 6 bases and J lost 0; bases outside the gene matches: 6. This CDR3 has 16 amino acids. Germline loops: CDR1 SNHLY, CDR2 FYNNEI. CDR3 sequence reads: CASRQGARATNEKLFF. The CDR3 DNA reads TGTGCCAGCAGGCAGGGGGCCCGCGCAACTAATGAAAAACTGTTTTTT.

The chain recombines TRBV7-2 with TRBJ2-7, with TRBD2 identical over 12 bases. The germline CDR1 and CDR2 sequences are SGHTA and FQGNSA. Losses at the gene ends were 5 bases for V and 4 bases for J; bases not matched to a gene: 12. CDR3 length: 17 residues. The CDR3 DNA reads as TGTGCCAGCAGCCCTCGTGGACTAGCGGGGTCCACATACGAGCAGTACTTC. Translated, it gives CASSPRGLAGSTYEQYF.

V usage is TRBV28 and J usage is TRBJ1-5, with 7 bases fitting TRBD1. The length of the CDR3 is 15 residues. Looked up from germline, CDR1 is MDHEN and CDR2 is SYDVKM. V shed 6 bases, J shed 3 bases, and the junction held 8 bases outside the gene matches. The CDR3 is CASRAQGVSNQPQHF. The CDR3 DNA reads TGTGCCAGCAGGGCTCAGGGGGTCTCCAATCAGCCCCAGCATTTT.

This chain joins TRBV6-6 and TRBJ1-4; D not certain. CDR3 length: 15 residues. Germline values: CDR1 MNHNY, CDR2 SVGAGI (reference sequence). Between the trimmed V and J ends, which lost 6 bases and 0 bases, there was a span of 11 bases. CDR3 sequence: CASSFTPATNEKLFF. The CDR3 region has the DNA TGTGCCAGCAGCTTCACACCCGCAACTAATGAAAAACTGTTTTTT.

The CDR3, as DNA: TGTGCCAGCAGTCAGGCGTCTTCCGGATGGGGCTACACCTTC. It is translated as CASSQASSGWGYTF. The rearrangement uses TRBV7-6 and TRBJ1-2; D is ambiguous. The CDR3 runs 14 residues. Germline V CDR1 and CDR2: SGHVS, FNYEAQ. V was trimmed by 6 bases and J by 8 bases, leaving 19 bases between them.

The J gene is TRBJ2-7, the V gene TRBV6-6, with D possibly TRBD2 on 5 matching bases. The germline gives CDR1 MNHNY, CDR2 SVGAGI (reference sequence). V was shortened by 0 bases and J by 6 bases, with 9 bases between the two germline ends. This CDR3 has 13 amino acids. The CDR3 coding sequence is TGTGCCAGCAGTTACTCTGGGGAGAGCGAGCAGTACTTC. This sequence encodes CASSYSGESEQYF.

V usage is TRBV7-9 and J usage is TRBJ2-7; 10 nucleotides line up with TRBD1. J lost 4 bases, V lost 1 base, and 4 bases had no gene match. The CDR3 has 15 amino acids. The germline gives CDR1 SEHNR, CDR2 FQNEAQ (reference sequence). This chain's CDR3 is CASSLEGDRGYEQYF. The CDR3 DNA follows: TGTGCCAGCAGCTTAGAAGGGGACAGGGGTTACGAGCAGTACTTC.

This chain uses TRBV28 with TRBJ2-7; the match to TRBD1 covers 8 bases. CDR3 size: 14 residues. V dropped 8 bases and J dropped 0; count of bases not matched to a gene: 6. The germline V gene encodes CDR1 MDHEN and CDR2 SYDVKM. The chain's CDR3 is CASQGASRSYEQYF. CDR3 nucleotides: TGTGCCAGCCAGGGGGCCTCTCGCTCCTACGAGCAGTACTTC.